This T cell receptor beta chain comes out of a study of blood T cell repertoires in COVID-19. Study processing details: From reference gene primer amplification, estimates of nucleated cell counts were derived. Produced via immunoSEQ multiplex PCR; TCRdb's table is partial and in-frame only. V and J calls and clone size are given by that table; D and trimming were obtained from the DNA. This sample has roughly 90,000 clones, with just under 85% found just once. Trimming removed 1 base at V and 5 bases at J, with 11 bases between. Germline values: CDR1 SQVTM, CDR2 ANQGSEA. CDR3 length: 13 amino acids. The chain joins TRBV29-1 to TRBJ1-2; D is ambiguous. The origin of this receptor is a man aged 45-65 years with acute or convalescent COVID-19. The sample consisted of peripheral blood. The chain's CDR3 is CSVEVTPGYGYTF. DNA of the CDR3: TGCAGCGTTGAAGTGACACCGGGGTATGGCTACACCTTC.